This TCR beta chain is from a study of blood T cell repertoires in COVID-19. Study-wide background: The cDNA or gDNA used as material had been derived from T cells, B-cell-depleted T cells, or PBMCs.

This clone has only one observation. V gave up 5 bases and J gave up 6 bases, with 16 bases separating them. The CDR3 runs 14 residues. Germline assignment: CDR1 MNHEY and CDR2 SMNVEV (reference sequence). Participants spanned ages about 18 to 90 years and resided in 20 to 30 US areas. Assignment of participants to cohorts was predicated upon participant-reported clinical history. Clones were read by immunoSEQ multiplex PCR, and TCRdb kept only the in-frame ones, dropping some. Of some 200,000 clones in the sample, about 80% were seen once. The chain employs TRBV27 and TRBJ1-1; possibly TRBD1 for D (6 bases). This receptor was identified in a man between 40 and 49 years old who had recovered from COVID-19. The sequenced sample consisted of PBMCs or T cells enriched from blood (not recorded which). The CDR3 region has the DNA TGTGCCAGCAGTCCGTTGGGGGGGGCCTCTGAAGCTTTCTTT. Encoded protein: CASSPLGGASEAFF.